This TCR beta chain was profiled in a study of blood T cell repertoires in COVID-19. Study summary: T cells, B-cell-depleted T cells, or PBMCs provided the cDNA or gDNA that served as material.

The repertoire was sequenced with immunoSEQ multiplex PCR; TCRdb's copy has only in-frame clones and lacks some. The data show more than 70,000 clones, with roughly 90% seen just once and 7% to 7.5% held by the top ten. This clonotype originated in a man in his sixties with acute or convalescent COVID-19. The sample comprised peripheral blood.

The CDR3 loop is CASSGPVQGLQGYTF. The CDR3 DNA reads as TGTGCCAGTAGCGGCCCGGTACAGGGGTTACAAGGCTACACCTTC. This rearrangement joins TRBV19 to TRBJ1-2; 7 bases map to TRBD1. J gave up 8 bases and V 6 bases, and 15 bases lay outside the gene matches. CDR1 is LNHDA and CDR2 is SQIVND in the germline V gene (reference sequence). The CDR3 is 15 residues long.